Shown below are 29 T cell receptor beta chains from a single sample sequenced in a study of pediatric ulcerative colitis. The rectum was sampled with one to two pinch biopsies at colonoscopy. Method: immunoSEQ multiplex PCR; TCRdb's copy keeps in-frame clones and lacks some. Of about 40,000 clones in the sample, roughly 70% are singletons; the top ten hold over 8.5%. The source material was gut tissue. The receptors originated from a boy between 10 and 17 years old with severe ulcerative colitis.

The V call is TRBV15, the J call TRBJ1-6; D remains unclear. The CDR3 spans 15 residues. V gave up 5 bases and J gave up 5 bases, with 13 bases separating them. Germline V CDR1 and CDR2: LNHNV, YYDKDF (reference sequence). DNA for the CDR3: TGTGCCACCAGCCCCCGATTTGGTGATAATTCACCCCTCCACTTT. It translates to CATSPRFGDNSPLHF.

V is TRBV4-1 and J is TRBJ1-2; 10 bases are shared with TRBD1. CDR3 size: 15 residues. Per the germline V gene, CDR1 is MGHRA and CDR2 is YSYEKL. After removal of 3 bases from V and 8 bases from J, the junction contained 9 bases not matched to a gene. The CDR3 nucleotides read TGCGCCAGCAGCCAGCTAACGACAGGGGGCGGCGGCTACACCTTC. It codes for CASSQLTTGGGGYTF.

The rearrangement uses TRBV5-4 and TRBJ1-2; perhaps TRBD1 as D (5 bases). Germline values: CDR1 SGHNT, CDR2 YYREEE (reference sequence). Trimming shortened V by 3 bases and J by 1 base, and 7 bases separated the two germline ends. The CDR3 runs 13 residues. For the CDR3, the DNA is TGTGCCAGCAGCTCAGACAGTAACTATGGCTACACCTTC. Encoded protein: CASSSDSNYGYTF.

The chain recombines TRBV7-3 with TRBJ2-5, with D maybe TRBD2 (6 bases). V lost 0 bases to trimming and J lost 5 bases, with 13 bases between them. The CDR3 has 15 residues. The germline gives CDR1 SGHTA, CDR2 FQGTGA. The CDR3: CASSLTGSGFETQYF. CDR3 DNA sequence: TGTGCCAGCAGCTTAACCGGGAGTGGGTTTGAGACCCAGTACTTC.

The rearrangement uses TRBV7-8 and TRBJ1-2; D is unclear. Germline V gene lookup returns CDR1 SGHVS and CDR2 FQNEAQ. CDR3 length: 14 residues. V shed 5 bases and J shed 5 bases, with 15 bases lying between them. The CDR3: CASSRASGFYGYTF. The CDR3 DNA is TGTGCCAGCAGCCGCGCTTCCGGGTTTTATGGCTACACCTTC. Full variable domain (rest looked up from reference TRBV7-8 and TRBJ1-2): GAGVSQSPRYKVAKRGQDVALRCDPISGHVSLFWYQQALGQGPEFLTYFQNEAQLDKSGLPSDRFFAERPEGSVSTLKIQRTQQEDSAVYLCASSRASGFYGYTFGSGTRLTVV.

The chain uses TRBV4-1 and TRBJ1-1; D is unclear. The CDR3 sequence is 13 residues long. Trimming took off 1 base at V and 4 bases at J, with 7 bases between the two ends. Per germline, CDR1 MGHRA and CDR2 YSYEKL. The CDR3 reads CASSQGSSTEAFF. CDR3 in DNA: TGCGCCAGCAGCCAAGGCAGCAGCACTGAAGCTTTCTTT.

This clone was detected a few times. The chain uses TRBV29-1 and TRBJ1-3; D ambiguous. Trimming pared 1 base from V and 3 bases from J, leaving 7 bases between. From germline, CDR1 is SQVTM and CDR2 ANQGSEA. The CDR3 length is 13 residues. CDR3 coding DNA: TGCAGCGTTGAAGGGGTTGGTGGAAACACCATATATTTT. Translated: CSVEGVGGNTIYF.

CDR3 sequence: CATRLVGGQDTQYF. The CDR3 bases are TGTGCCACCCGACTAGTGGGGGGGCAAGATACGCAGTATTTT. This chain connects TRBV19 to TRBJ2-3, with D possibly being TRBD2 (7 bases). Between the trimmed V and J ends, which lost 10 bases and 5 bases, there was a span of 19 bases. Germline assignment: CDR1 LNHDA and CDR2 SQIVND (reference sequence). CDR3 length equals 14 residues.

This chain uses TRBV15 with TRBJ1-2; possibly TRBD1 for D (6 bases). V lost 8 bases and J lost 5, with 15 bases in between. Germline assignment: CDR1 LNHNV and CDR2 YYDKDF (reference sequence). The CDR3 is made up of 13 amino acids. CDR3 in amino acids: CATAPRTAYGYTF. The CDR3, as DNA: TGTGCCACCGCTCCTAGGACAGCTTATGGCTACACCTTC.

The gene calls are TRBV28 and TRBJ2-7, with D tentatively TRBD2 (5 bases). Per germline, CDR1 MDHEN and CDR2 SYDVKM. V dropped 2 bases and J dropped 4 bases, with 12 bases sitting between them. The CDR3 length is 14 residues. The DNA for the CDR3 is TGTGCCAGCAGTTTAGGTGGCGGGCCTTACGAGCAGTACTTC. Protein: CASSLGGGPYEQYF.

The chain joins TRBV6-1 to TRBJ1-5; D not certain. CDR1 is MNHNS, CDR2 SASEGT, per germline. Trimming removed 2 bases from V and 7 bases from J, with 15 bases in between. The CDR3 is 15 residues long. The chain's CDR3 is CASSEPAGAGQPQHF. The DNA for the CDR3 is TGTGCCAGCAGTGAACCCGCAGGCGCGGGGCAGCCCCAGCATTTT.

This rearrangement joins TRBV2 to TRBJ1-1; D gene unclear. This CDR3 contains 14 residues. CDR1 and CDR2 (germline): SNHLY, FYNNEI. V lost 2 bases and J 2 bases, leaving 9 bases between the germline ends. The CDR3 protein is CASSESLGNTEAFF. The CDR3 bases are TGTGCCAGCAGTGAAAGTCTGGGTAACACTGAAGCTTTCTTT.

The rearrangement joins TRBV11-3 to TRBJ2-7, with a weak D call TRBD2 (5 bases). Germline values: CDR1 SGHNT, CDR2 YENEEA. The CDR3 runs to 14 residues. V lost 4 bases and J 3 bases, leaving 13 bases between the germline ends. CDR3 DNA sequence: TGTGCCAGCAGCTCCAGCGGTGGCATCTACGAGCAGTACTTC. This encodes CASSSSGGIYEQYF.

The CDR3 DNA reads as TGTGCCAGCAGTCCTTGGGAAAGGGGGACGTCCGGCTACACCTTC. Protein sequence: CASSPWERGTSGYTF. This chain uses TRBV28 with TRBJ1-2; a weak D match, TRBD1 (6 bases). Germline V lookup: CDR1 MDHEN, CDR2 SYDVKM. V lost 5 bases and J 8 bases, leaving 21 bases between the germline ends. The CDR3 is 15 residues long.

The chain employs TRBV5-4 and TRBJ1-2, with 8 bases identical to TRBD1. With V trimmed by 4 bases and J by 4 bases, 9 bases remained unmatched. This CDR3 comprises 15 residues. Germline CDR1 reads SGHNT; CDR2 reads YYREEE (reference sequence). CDR3 DNA: TGTGCCAGCAGCCAGAGGACAGGGAGGGCCTATGGCTACACCTTC. It yields the protein CASSQRTGRAYGYTF.

The V gene is TRBV19, the J gene TRBJ2-3; D remains unclear. Deletions cut 3 bases from V and 2 bases from J, with 12 bases between. The CDR3 loop spans 15 amino acids. The germline gives CDR1 LNHDA, CDR2 SQIVND (reference sequence). CDR3 DNA sequence: TGTGCCAGTAGTATGGGCCGCGGTGTCACAGATACGCAGTATTTT. Protein product: CASSMGRGVTDTQYF.

The V and J genes are TRBV28 and TRBJ2-7; D possibly uses TRBD1 or TRBD2 (5 bases each). The germline CDR1 and CDR2 sequences are MDHEN and SYDVKM. V was cut by 6 bases and J by 2 bases, with 14 bases left in between. The length of the CDR3 is 14 residues. CDR3: CASRWGMGPYEQYF. CDR3 DNA: TGTGCCAGCAGGTGGGGGATGGGGCCCTACGAGCAGTACTTC.

V gene TRBV5-5 combines with J gene TRBJ2-5; no firm D call. V was shortened by 0 bases and J by 1 base, with 10 bases between the two germline ends. The CDR3 sequence is 15 residues long. Germline V CDR1 and CDR2: SGHKS, YYEKEE (reference sequence). For the CDR3, the DNA is TGTGCCAGCAGCTTGGCCGCCCTCCGCCAAGAGACCCAGTACTTC. Protein: CASSLAALRQETQYF.

This chain uses TRBV27 with TRBJ1-5; 10 positions agree with TRBD1. Germline trimming cut 6 bases from V and 6 bases from J; bases unmatched to any gene: 8. Per the germline V gene, CDR1 is MNHEY and CDR2 is SMNVEV (reference sequence). The CDR3 runs to 15 residues. CDR3 residues: CASRLAGTGVQPQHF. CDR3 bases: TGTGCCAGCAGGCTAGCCGGGACAGGGGTTCAGCCCCAGCATTTT.

The V and J genes are TRBV29-1 and TRBJ1-5; D is possibly TRBD1 (6 bases). Germline V CDR1 and CDR2: SQVTM, ANQGSEA. The CDR3 runs to 14 residues. V was shortened by 6 bases and J by 7 bases, with 19 bases between the two germline ends. The CDR3 loop is CSVTGGARGQPQHF. The CDR3 DNA sequence: TGCAGCGTCACTGGGGGGGCACGGGGCCAGCCCCAGCATTTT.

The genes are TRBV7-8 and TRBJ1-2, with TRBD1 as a possible D gene (5 bases). Per germline, CDR1 SGHVS and CDR2 FQNEAQ. CDR3 length: 12 residues. The V end was cut by 2 bases, the J end by 8 bases, with 9 bases between. CDR3 bases: TGTGCCAGCAGCTTACCGGGGCGCGGCTACACCTTC. It is translated as CASSLPGRGYTF.

This chain connects TRBV5-6 to TRBJ1-4; 8 bases agree with TRBD1. Losses at the gene ends were 4 bases for V and 8 bases for J; bases not matched to a gene: 10. The CDR3 runs to 15 residues. The V gene's germline CDR1 is SGHDT and CDR2 YYEEEE. The CDR3 loop is CASSERDRGGEKLFF. Written as DNA, the CDR3 is TGTGCCAGCAGCGAACGCGACAGGGGAGGAGAAAAACTGTTTTTT. Full variable domain (missing parts from reference TRBV5-6 and TRBJ1-4): DAGVTQSPTHLIKTRGQQVTLRCSPKSGHDTVSWYQQALGQGPQFIFQYYEEEERQRGNFPDRFSGHQFPNYSSELNVNALLLGDSALYLCASSERDRGGEKLFFGSGTQLSVL.

The V call is TRBV5-1, the J call TRBJ2-3, with TRBD2 as a possible D gene (5 bases). This CDR3 is built from 13 residues. Germline CDR1 reads SGHRS; CDR2 reads YFSETQ. The V end was cut by 4 bases, the J end by 5 bases, with 11 bases between. The CDR3 coding sequence is TGCGCCAGCAGCAATACGGGGTTAGATACGCAGTATTTT. Translated, it gives CASSNTGLDTQYF.

In this sample, this clone turned up a few times. The sample carries other DNA sequences with the same CDR3. The chain uses TRBV6-5 and TRBJ1-5; D is uncertain. The length of the CDR3 is 13 residues. The V end was cut by 4 bases, the J end by 1 base, with 5 bases between. Germline CDR1 MNHEY, CDR2 SVGAGI. The CDR3, as DNA: TGTGCCAGCAGTTTGGACAGCAATCAGCCCCAGCATTTT. Its protein product is CASSLDSNQPQHF.

The chain couples TRBV25-1 to TRBJ2-1, with a possible D match to TRBD2 (6 bases). The V gene's germline CDR1 is MGHDK and CDR2 SYGVNS. The CDR3 totals 17 residues. V dropped 2 bases and J dropped 0 bases, with 14 bases sitting between them. The CDR3 region has the DNA TGTGCCAGCAGTGAAAACGGGGGATATAGCTCCTACAATGAGCAGTTCTTC. Encoded protein: CASSENGGYSSYNEQFF.

This rearrangement joins TRBV5-1 to TRBJ1-1; no firm D call. This CDR3 region has 13 residues. Trimming left V 4 bases short and J 1 base short, with 8 bases between. Germline V CDR1 and CDR2: SGHRS, YFSETQ. The CDR3 sequence: CASSRTENTEAFF. CDR3 sequence (DNA): TGCGCCAGCAGCCGGACGGAGAACACTGAAGCTTTCTTT.

In DNA, the CDR3 is TGTGCCAGCAGGGACCATAGACAGAGTAGTGAAAAACTGTTTTTT. Translating it yields CASRDHRQSSEKLFF. This chain connects TRBV27 to TRBJ1-4; possibly TRBD1 for D (5 bases). V shed 6 bases and J shed 7 bases, with 18 bases lying between them. Germline loops: CDR1 MNHEY, CDR2 SMNVEV (reference sequence). There are 15 residues in the CDR3.

V and J are TRBV7-8 and TRBJ1-1; tentative D call: TRBD1 (5 bases). Germline V lookup: CDR1 SGHVS, CDR2 FQNEAQ. The CDR3 contains 14 residues. Deletions cut 4 bases from V and 5 bases from J, with 14 bases between. CDR3 coding DNA: TGTGCCAGCAGCTCCCCGTCGGGGGGGACTGAAGCTTTCTTT. Its protein is CASSSPSGGTEAFF.

This clone was counted a single time. The chain combines TRBV11-2 with TRBJ1-3; perhaps TRBD1 as D (6 bases). V was pared by 4 bases and J by 3 bases, with 13 bases between. The CDR3 runs 15 residues. Looked up from germline, CDR1 is SGHAT and CDR2 is FQNNGV. The CDR3 here is CASSSSDRGGNTIYF. As DNA, the CDR3 is TGTGCCAGCAGCTCCTCGGACAGAGGTGGAAACACCATATATTTT.